The sequence of this T cell receptor (beta chain) was determined in a study of cytomegalovirus exposure and HLA in healthy donors. At the time of sampling, donors were nominally healthy, though unrecorded immune exposures were likely. Primers included in the PCR were 60 Vbeta and 13 Jbeta primers. Assay used: immunoSEQ multiplex PCR; TCRdb lists only in-frame clones, some missing. The sample totals around 120,000 clones. Study-wide results and caveats: A later analysis reportedly identified an Asian-associated ancestry cluster as carrying fewer N-insertions than the approximately 640-donor mean. The records held CMV serostatus as the only immune exposure information.

Regarding this clone: Its antigen is as yet unknown.

The CDR3 is made up of 15 amino acids. From germline, CDR1 is MNHEY and CDR2 SVGAGI. Trimming at V came to 4 bases and at J to 3 bases, leaving 3 bases not matched to a gene. Sequenced sample: PBMCs. V and J are TRBV6-5 and TRBJ2-7; 13 bases are shared with TRBD2. The TCR comes from a man between 50 and 59 years old in good health and CMV-seronegative. CDR3 amino acids: CASSSGTSGVYEQYF. DNA for the CDR3: TGTGCCAGCAGTTCCGGGACTAGCGGGGTCTACGAGCAGTACTTC.